This record covers a single T cell receptor beta chain. The data were taken from a study of blood T cell repertoires in COVID-19. The method was immunoSEQ multiplex PCR; TCRdb's version includes in-frame clones alone and lacks a portion of them. Of a few hundred thousand clones listed, around 87% are singletons. Exposed participants encountered a COVID-19 case during the 2 weeks preceding study entry. Germline CDR1 SGHTA, CDR2 FQGNSA. V was shortened by 2 bases and J by 4 bases, with 17 bases between the two germline ends. This CDR3 is 16 amino acids long. This chain joins TRBV7-2 and TRBJ1-1, with D possibly TRBD1 on 6 matching bases. The sequence was obtained from a young man who had been exposed to COVID-19. The sample was PBMCs or T cells enriched from blood (not recorded which). This CDR3 reads CASSLRGRQGFTEAFF. In DNA form, the CDR3 reads TGTGCCAGCAGCTTACGAGGGCGGCAGGGGTTCACTGAAGCTTTCTTT.